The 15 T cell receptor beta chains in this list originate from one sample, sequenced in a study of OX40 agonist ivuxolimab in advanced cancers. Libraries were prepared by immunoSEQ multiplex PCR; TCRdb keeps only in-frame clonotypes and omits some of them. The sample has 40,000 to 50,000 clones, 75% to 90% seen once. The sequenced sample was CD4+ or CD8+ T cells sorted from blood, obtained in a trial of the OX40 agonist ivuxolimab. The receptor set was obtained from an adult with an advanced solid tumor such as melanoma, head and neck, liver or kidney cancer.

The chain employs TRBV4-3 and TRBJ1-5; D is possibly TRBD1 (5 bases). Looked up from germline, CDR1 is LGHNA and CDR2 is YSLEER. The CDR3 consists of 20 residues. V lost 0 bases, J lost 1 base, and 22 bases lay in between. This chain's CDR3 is CASSQDSPVGGRISNQPQHF. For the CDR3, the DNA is TGCGCCAGCAGCCAAGATTCCCCCGTCGGGGGTCGAATCAGCAATCAGCCCCAGCATTTT.

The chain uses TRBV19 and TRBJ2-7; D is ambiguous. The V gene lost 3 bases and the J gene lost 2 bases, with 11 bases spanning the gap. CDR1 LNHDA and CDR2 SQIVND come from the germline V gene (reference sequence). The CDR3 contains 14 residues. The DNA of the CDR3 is TGTGCCAGTAGTATTTACGGTGGACCCTACGAGCAGTACTTC. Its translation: CASSIYGGPYEQYF.

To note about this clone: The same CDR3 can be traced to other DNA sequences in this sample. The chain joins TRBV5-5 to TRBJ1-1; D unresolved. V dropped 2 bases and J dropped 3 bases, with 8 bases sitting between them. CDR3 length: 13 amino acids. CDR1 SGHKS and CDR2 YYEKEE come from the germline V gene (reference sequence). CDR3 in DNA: TGTGCCAGCAGCTTAGCCAGCTACACTGAAGCTTTCTTT. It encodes CASSLASYTEAFF.

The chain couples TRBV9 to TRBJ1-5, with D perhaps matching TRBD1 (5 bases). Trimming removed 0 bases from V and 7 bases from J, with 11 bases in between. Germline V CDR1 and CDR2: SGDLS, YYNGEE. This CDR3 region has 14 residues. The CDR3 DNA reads TGTGCCAGCAGCGTAGGTTGGGACGGGCAGCCCCAGCATTTT. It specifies CASSVGWDGQPQHF.

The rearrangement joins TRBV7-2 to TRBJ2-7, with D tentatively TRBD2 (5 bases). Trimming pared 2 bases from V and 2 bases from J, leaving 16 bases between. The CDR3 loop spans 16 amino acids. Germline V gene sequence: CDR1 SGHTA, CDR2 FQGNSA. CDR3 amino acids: CASSLLHSDGPYEQYF. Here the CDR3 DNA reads TGTGCCAGCAGCTTATTACATAGCGACGGGCCCTACGAGCAGTACTTC. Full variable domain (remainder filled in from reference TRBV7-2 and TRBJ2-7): GAGVSQSPSNKVTEKGKDVELRCDPISGHTALYWYRQSLGQGLEFLIYFQGNSAPDKSGLPSDRFSAERTGGSVSTLTIQRTQQEDSAVYLCASSLLHSDGPYEQYFGPGTRLTVT.

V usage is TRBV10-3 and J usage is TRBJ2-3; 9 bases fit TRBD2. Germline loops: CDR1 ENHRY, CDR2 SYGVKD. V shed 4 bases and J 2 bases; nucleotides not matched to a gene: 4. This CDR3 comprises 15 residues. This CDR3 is CAISAGLANTDTQYF. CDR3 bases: TGTGCCATCAGTGCGGGACTAGCCAACACAGATACGCAGTATTTT.

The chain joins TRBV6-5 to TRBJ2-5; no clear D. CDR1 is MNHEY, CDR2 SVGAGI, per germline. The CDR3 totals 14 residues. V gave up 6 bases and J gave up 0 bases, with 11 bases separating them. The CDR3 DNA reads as TGTGCCAGCAGCCAGCAGAGATACCAAGAGACCCAGTACTTC. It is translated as CASSQQRYQETQYF.

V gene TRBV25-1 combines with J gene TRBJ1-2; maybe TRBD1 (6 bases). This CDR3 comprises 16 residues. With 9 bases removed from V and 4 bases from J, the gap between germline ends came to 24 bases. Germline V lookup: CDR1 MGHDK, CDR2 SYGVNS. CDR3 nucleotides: TGTGCCAGTTGGGGGGCCCTATTGAAGCTATGCTATGGCTACACCTTC. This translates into CASWGALLKLCYGYTF.

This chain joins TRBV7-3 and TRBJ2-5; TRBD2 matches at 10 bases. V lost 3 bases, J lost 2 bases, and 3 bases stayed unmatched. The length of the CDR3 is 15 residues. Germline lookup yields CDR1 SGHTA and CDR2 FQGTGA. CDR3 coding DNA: TGTGCCAGCAGCTTTAGCGGGGGGATTCAAGAGACCCAGTACTTC. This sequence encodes CASSFSGGIQETQYF. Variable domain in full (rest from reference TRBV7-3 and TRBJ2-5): GAGVSQTPSNKVTEKGKYVELRCDPISGHTALYWYRQSLGQGPEFLIYFQGTGAADDSGLPNDRFFAVRPEGSVSTLKIQRTERGDSAVYLCASSFSGGIQETQYFGPGTRLLVL.

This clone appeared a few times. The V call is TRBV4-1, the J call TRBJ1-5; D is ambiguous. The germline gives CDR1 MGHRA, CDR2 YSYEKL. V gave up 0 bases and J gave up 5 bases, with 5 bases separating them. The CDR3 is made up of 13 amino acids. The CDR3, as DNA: TGCGCCAGCAGCCAAGATCCGGATCAGCCCCAGCATTTT. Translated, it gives CASSQDPDQPQHF.

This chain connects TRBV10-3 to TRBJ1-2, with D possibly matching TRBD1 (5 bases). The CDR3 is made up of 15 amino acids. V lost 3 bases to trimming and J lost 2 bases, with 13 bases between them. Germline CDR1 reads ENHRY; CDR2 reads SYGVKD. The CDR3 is CAISDESGGNYGYTF. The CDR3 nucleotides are TGTGCCATCAGTGACGAAAGTGGGGGAAACTATGGCTACACCTTC.

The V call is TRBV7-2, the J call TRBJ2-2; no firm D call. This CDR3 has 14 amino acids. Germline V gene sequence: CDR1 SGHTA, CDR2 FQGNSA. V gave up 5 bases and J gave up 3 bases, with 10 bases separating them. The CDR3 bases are TGTGCCAGCAGCCTTGACTTATACACCGGGGAGCTGTTTTTT. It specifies CASSLDLYTGELFF.

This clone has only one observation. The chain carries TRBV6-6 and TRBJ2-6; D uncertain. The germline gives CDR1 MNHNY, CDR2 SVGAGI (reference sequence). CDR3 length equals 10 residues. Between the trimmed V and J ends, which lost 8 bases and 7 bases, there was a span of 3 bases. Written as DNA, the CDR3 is TGTGCCAGCGGAGCCAACGTCCTGACTTTC. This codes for CASGANVLTF.

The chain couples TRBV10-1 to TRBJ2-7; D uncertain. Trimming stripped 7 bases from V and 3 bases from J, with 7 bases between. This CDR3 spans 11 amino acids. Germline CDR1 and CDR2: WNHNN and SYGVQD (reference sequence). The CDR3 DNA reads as TGCGCCAGCACCCAGAGCTACGAGCAGTACTTC. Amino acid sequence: CASTQSYEQYF.

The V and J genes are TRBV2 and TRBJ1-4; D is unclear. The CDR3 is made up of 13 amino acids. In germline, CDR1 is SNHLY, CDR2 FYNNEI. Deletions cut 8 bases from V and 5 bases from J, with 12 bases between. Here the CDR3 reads CASEDGRNEKLFF. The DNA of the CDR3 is TGTGCCAGCGAAGACGGGAGGAATGAAAAACTGTTTTTT.